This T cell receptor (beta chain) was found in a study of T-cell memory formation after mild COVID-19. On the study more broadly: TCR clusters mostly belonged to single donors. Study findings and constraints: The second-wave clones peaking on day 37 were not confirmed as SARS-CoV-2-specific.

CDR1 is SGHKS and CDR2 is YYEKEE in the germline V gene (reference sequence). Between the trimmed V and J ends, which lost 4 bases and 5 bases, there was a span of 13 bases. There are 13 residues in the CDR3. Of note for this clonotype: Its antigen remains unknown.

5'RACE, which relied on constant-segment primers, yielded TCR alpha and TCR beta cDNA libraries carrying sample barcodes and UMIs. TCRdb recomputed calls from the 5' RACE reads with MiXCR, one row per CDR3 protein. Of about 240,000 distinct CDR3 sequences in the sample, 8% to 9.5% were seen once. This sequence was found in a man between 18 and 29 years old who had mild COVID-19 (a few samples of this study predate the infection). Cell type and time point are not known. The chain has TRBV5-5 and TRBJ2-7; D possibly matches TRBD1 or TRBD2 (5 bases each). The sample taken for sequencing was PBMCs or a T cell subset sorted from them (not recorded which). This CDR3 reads CASSILRGDEQYV. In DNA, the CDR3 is TGTGCCAGCAGCATCCTGAGGGGCGACGAGCAGTACGTC.